This TCR beta chain stems from a study of graft-versus-host responses after intestinal transplantation. On the study more broadly: The whole recipient group had anti-thymocyte globulin induction followed by tacrolimus and steroids for around 3 years.

Data came from immunoSEQ multiplex PCR; TCRdb stores just in-frame clones and leaves some out. The top ten hold approximately 41% of the sample, which has about 21,000 clones, roughly 92% seen once. Trimming shortened V by 1 base and J by 6 bases, and 4 bases separated the two germline ends. Germline CDR1 reads LGHNA; CDR2 reads YNFKEQ. The CDR3 totals 11 residues. As to this clone: No antigen is known for it.

Study-wide results and limits: GvH clones turned up in recipient marrow; some had shown up first in ileum or blood. Peak GvH clone levels in circulation were associated with early post-transplant HvG declines.

V and J are TRBV4-2 and TRBJ2-7; D is undetermined. This sequence was found in a human patient who received an intestinal transplant, so some T cells may come from the graft donor. Specimen: PBMCs, collected about 250 days after intestinal transplant. The CDR3 region has the DNA TGTGCCAGCAGCCAAGTGGGCGAGCAGTACTTC. Its protein is CASSQVGEQYF.